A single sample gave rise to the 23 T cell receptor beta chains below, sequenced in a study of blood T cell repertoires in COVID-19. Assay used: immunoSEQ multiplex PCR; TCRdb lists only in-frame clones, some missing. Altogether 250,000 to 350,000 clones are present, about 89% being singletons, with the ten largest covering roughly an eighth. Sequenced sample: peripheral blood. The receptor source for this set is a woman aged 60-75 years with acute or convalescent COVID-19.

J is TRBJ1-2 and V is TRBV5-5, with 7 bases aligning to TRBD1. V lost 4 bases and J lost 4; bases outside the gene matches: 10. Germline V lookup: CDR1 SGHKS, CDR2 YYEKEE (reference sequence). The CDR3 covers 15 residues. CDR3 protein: CASSLSGTDPYGYTF. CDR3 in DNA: TGTGCCAGCAGCCTCTCTGGGACAGACCCCTATGGCTACACCTTC.

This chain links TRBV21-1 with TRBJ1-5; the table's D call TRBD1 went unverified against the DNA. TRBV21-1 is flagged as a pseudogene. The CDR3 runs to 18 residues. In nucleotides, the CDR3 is TGTGCCAGCAGCACCCAAGGACCTACAGGGGCGAACTATCAGCCCCAGCATTTT. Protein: CASSTQGPTGANYQPQHF.

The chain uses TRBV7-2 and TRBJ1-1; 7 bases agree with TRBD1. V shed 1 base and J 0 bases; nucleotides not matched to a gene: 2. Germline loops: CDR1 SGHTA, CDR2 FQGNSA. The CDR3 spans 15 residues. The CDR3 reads CASSLGTGVNTEAFF. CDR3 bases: TGTGCCAGCAGCTTAGGGACAGGAGTGAACACTGAAGCTTTCTTT.

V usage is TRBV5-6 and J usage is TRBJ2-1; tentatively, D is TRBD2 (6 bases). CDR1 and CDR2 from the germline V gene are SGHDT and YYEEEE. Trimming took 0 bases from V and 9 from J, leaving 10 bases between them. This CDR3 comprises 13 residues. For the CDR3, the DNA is TGTGCCAGCAGCTTGGGACTAGGCCTTGAGCAGTTCTTC. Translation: CASSLGLGLEQFF.

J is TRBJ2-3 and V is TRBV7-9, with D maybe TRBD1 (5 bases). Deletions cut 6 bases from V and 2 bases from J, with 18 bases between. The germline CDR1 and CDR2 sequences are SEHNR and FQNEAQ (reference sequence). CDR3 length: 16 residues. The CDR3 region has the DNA TGTGCCAGCAGTCCTAGGGGATCGTATTCCACAGATACGCAGTATTTT. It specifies CASSPRGSYSTDTQYF.

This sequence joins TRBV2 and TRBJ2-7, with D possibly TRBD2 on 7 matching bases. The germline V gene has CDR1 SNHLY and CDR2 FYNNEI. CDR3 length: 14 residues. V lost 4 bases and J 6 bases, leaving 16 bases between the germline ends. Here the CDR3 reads CASSVGGALGEQYF. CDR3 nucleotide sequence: TGTGCCAGCAGTGTTGGGGGGGCCCTGGGCGAGCAGTACTTC. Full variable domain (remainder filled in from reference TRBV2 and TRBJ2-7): EPEVTQTPSHQVTQMGQEVILRCVPISNHLYFYWYRQILGQKVEFLVSFYNNEISEKSEIFDDQFSVERPDGSNFTLKIRSTKLEDSAMYFCASSVGGALGEQYFGPGTRLTVT.

The CDR3 DNA reads TGTGCCAGCAGTCAGGGACTAGCGGGGTGGGATACGCAGTATTTT. Translating gives CASSQGLAGWDTQYF. This chain uses TRBV6-5 with TRBJ2-3, with 13 bases aligning to TRBD2. This CDR3 spans 15 amino acids. The germline gives CDR1 MNHEY, CDR2 SVGAGI. Germline trimming cut 5 bases from V and 6 bases from J; bases unmatched to any gene: 5.

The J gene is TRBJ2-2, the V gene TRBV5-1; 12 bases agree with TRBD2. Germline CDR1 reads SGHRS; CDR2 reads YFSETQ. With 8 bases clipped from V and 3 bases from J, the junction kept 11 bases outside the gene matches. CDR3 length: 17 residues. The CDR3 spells CARSPEGLAGHTGELFF. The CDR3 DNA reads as TGCGCCAGGTCGCCCGAAGGACTAGCGGGGCACACCGGGGAGCTGTTTTTT.

The DNA of the CDR3 is TGTGCCAGCAGTCCTGACTGGCAGACTGAAGCTTTCTTT. Amino acids: CASSPDWQTEAFF. The rearrangement links TRBV2 to TRBJ1-1; D is uncertain. V was cut by 5 bases and J by 5 bases, with 12 bases left in between. The germline CDR1 and CDR2 sequences are SNHLY and FYNNEI. CDR3 length equals 13 residues.

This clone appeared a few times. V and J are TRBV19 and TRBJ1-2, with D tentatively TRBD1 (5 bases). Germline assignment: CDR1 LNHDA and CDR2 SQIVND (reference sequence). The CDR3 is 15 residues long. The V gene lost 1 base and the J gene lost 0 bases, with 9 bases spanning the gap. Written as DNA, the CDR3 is TGTGCCAGTAGTATAGGACAGTTAGCTAACTATGGCTACACCTTC. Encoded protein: CASSIGQLANYGYTF.

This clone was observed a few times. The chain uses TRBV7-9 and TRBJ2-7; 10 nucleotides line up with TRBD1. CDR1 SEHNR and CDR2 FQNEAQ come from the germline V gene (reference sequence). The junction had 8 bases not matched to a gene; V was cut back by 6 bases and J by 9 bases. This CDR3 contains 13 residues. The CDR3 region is CASSHGQGGWQYF. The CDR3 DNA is TGTGCCAGCAGTCACGGACAGGGGGGGTGGCAGTACTTC.

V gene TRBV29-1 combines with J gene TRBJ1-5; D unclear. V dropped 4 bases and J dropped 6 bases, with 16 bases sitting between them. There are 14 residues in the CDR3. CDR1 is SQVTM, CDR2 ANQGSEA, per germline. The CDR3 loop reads CSVAVADRGQPQHF. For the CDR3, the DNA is TGCAGCGTTGCCGTTGCCGATCGGGGTCAGCCCCAGCATTTT.

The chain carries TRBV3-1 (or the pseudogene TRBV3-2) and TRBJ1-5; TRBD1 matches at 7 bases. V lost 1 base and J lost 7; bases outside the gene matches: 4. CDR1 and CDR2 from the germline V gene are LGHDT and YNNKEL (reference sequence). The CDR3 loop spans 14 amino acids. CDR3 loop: CASSQAPGGQPQHF. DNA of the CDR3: TGTGCCAGCAGCCAAGCCCCAGGGGGACAGCCCCAGCATTTT.

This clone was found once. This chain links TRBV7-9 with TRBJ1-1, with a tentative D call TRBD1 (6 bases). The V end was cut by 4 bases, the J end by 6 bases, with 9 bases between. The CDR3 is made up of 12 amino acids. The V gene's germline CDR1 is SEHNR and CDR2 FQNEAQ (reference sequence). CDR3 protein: CASSWQGPEAFF. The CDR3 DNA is TGTGCCAGCAGCTGGCAGGGGCCTGAAGCTTTCTTT.

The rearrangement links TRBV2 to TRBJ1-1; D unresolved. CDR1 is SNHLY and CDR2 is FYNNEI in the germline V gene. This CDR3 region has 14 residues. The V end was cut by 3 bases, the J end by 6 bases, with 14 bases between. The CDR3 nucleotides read TGTGCCAGCAGTGATCGGGTAGTAAGGTCTGAAGCTTTCTTT. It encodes CASSDRVVRSEAFF.

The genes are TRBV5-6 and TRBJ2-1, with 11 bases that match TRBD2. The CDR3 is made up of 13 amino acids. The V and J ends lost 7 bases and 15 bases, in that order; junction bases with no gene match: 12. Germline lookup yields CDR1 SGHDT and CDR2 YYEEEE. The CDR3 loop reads CASGGTSGYHGFF. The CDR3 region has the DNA TGTGCCAGCGGCGGGACTAGCGGCTACCATGGGTTCTTC.

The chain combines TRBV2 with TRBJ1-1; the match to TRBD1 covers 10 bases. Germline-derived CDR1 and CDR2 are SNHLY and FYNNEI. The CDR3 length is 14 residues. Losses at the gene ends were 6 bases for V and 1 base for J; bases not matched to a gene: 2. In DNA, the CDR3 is TGTGCCAGCAGCTGGACAGGGGGGAACACTGAAGCTTTCTTT. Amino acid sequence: CASSWTGGNTEAFF.

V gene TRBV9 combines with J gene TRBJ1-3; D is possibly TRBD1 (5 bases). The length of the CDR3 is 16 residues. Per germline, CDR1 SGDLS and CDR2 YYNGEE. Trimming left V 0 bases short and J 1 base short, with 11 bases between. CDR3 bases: TGTGCCAGCAGCGTAGGGTCAGGGAGGTCTGGAAACACCATATATTTT. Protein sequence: CASSVGSGRSGNTIYF.

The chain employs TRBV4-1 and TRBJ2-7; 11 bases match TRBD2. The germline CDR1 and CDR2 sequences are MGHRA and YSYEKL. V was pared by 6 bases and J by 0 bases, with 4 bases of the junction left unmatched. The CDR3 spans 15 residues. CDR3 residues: CASSSGTSGSYEQYF. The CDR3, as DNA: TGCGCCAGCAGTTCCGGGACTAGCGGCTCCTACGAGCAGTACTTC.

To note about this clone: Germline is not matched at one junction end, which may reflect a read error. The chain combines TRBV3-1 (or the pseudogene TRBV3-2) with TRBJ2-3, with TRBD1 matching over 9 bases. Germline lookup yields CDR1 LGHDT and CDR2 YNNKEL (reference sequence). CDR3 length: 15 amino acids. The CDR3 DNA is TGTGCCAGCAGCCAACAGGGACAGGGCTCAGATACGCAATATTTT. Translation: CASSQQGQGSDTQYF.

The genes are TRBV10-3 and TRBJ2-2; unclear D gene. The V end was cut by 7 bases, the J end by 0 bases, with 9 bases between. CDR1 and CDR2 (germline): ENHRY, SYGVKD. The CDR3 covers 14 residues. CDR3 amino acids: CAIKNSPNTGELFF. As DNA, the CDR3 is TGTGCCATCAAAAATAGCCCGAACACCGGGGAGCTGTTTTTT.

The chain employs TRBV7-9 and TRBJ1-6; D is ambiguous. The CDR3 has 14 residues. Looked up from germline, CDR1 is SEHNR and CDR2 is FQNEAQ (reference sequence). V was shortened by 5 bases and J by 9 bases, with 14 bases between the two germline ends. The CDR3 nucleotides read TGTGCCAGCAGCGCCGACGGACTTTTTTCACCCCTCCACTTT. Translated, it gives CASSADGLFSPLHF.

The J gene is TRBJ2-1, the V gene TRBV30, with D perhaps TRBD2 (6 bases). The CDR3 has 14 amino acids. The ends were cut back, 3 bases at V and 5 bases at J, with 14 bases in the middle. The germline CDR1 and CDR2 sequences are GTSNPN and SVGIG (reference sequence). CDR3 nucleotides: TGTGCCTGGAGCCGGGGCGGGGCTAACAATGAGCAGTTCTTC. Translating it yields CAWSRGGANNEQFF.